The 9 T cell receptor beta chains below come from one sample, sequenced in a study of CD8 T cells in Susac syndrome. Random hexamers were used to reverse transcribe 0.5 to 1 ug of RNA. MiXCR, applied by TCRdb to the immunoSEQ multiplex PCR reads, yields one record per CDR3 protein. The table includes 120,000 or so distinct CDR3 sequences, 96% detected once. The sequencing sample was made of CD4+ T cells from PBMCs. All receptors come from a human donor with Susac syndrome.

The CDR3 here is CASSQGGVAKNIQYF. The CDR3 nucleotides are TGTGCCAGCAGCCAAGGGGGGGTAGCCAAAAACATTCAGTACTTC. The chain combines TRBV3-1 with TRBJ2-4; possibly TRBD2 for D (6 bases). Germline CDR1 reads LGHDT; CDR2 reads YNNKEL (reference sequence). The CDR3 has 15 residues. Between the trimmed V and J ends, which lost 1 base and 0 bases, there was a span of 7 bases.

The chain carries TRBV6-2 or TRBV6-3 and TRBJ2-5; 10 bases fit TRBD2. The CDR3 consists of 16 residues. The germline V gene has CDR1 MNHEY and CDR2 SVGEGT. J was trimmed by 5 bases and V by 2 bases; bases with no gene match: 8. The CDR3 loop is CASSYGGLAVQETQYF. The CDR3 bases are TGTGCCAGCAGTTACGGTGGACTAGCGGTCCAGGAGACCCAGTACTTC.

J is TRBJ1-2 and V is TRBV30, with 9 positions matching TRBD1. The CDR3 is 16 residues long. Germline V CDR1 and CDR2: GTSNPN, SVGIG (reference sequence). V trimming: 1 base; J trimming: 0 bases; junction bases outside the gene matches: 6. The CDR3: CAWSARRDRANYGYTF. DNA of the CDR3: TGTGCCTGGAGTGCACGACGGGACAGGGCTAACTATGGCTACACCTTC. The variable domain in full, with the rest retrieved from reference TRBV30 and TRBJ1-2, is SQTIHQWPATLVQPVGSPLSLECTVEGTSNPNLYWYRQAAGRGLQLLFYSVGIGQISSEVPQNLSASRPQDRQFILSSKKLLLSDSGFYLCAWSARRDRANYGYTFGSGTRLTVV.

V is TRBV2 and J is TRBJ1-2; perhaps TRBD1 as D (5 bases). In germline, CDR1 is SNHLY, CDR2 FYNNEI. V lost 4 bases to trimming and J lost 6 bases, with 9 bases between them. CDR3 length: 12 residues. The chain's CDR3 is CASSVQGHGYTF. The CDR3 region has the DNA TGTGCCAGCAGTGTGCAGGGTCATGGCTACACCTTC.

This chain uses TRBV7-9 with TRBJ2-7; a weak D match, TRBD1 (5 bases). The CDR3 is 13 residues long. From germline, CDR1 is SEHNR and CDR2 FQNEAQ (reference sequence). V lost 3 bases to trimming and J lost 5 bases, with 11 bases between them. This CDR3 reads CASSFQGSHEQYF. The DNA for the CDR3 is TGTGCCAGCAGCTTCCAGGGTTCCCACGAGCAGTACTTC.

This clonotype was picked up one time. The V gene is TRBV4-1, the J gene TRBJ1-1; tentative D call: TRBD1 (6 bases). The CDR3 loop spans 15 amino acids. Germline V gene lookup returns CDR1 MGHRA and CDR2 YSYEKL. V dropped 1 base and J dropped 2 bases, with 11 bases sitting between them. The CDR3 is CASSQARGGNTEAFF. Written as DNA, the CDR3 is TGCGCCAGCAGCCAAGCCAGGGGCGGAAACACTGAAGCTTTCTTT.

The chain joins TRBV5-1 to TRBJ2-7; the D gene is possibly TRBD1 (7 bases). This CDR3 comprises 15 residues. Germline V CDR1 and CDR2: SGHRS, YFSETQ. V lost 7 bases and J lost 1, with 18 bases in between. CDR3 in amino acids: CASSPGGTASYEQYF. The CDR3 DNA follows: TGCGCCAGCTCCCCGGGCGGGACAGCTTCCTACGAGCAGTACTTC.

The CDR3 DNA is TGCAGCGTGTACGGGACACTCGAGGGAGAGACCCAGTACTTC. Translation gives CSVYGTLEGETQYF. The chain recombines TRBV29-1 with TRBJ2-5, with D maybe TRBD1 (6 bases). With 6 bases removed from V and 4 bases from J, the gap between germline ends came to 18 bases. The germline CDR1 and CDR2 sequences are SQVTM and ANQGSEA. This CDR3 region has 14 residues.

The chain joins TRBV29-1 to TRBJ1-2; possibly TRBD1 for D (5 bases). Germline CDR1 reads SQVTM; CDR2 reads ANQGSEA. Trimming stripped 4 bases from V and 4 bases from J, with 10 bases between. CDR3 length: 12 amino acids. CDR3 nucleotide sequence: TGCAGCGTTGTGATGGGGACCTATGGCTACACCTTC. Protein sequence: CSVVMGTYGYTF.